The text below deals with one TCR beta chain. Its antigen is unidentified. TCRdb keeps only in-frame clones here, not all; method: immunoSEQ multiplex PCR. The sample includes around 1.1 million clones, approximately 80% of them seen just once. All donors were healthy HIV-negative adults lacking recent acute infections or vaccinations. Every donor was a Caucasian adult from Nashville, Tennessee. These data are taken from a study of shared clonotypes between healthy human individuals. Background on the study: Three plates each covered CD4 naive and memory; CD8 naive two, CD8 memory one. Overall study results and limits: Compared with memory subsets, naive subsets generally had larger estimated richness.

The sequenced sample was memory CD4+ T cells from PBMCs. Subset reported: CD45RA-negative fraction. The source is a man younger than 35 in good health. Some clones in this sample may be carry-over from other donors' samples.

CDR3 sequence: CASSLQGAREKLFF. The DNA of the CDR3 is TGTGCCAGCAGCTTACAGGGGGCTCGGGAAAAACTGTTTTTT. This chain uses TRBV7-9 with TRBJ1-4; 8 bases match TRBD1. Germline CDR1 is SEHNR and CDR2 is FQNEAQ (reference sequence). This CDR3 region has 14 residues. The junction had 4 bases not matched to a gene; V was cut back by 2 bases and J by 8 bases.